The 19 T cell receptor beta chains listed next were all sequenced from one sample in a study of blood T cell repertoires in COVID-19. Produced via immunoSEQ multiplex PCR; TCRdb's table is partial and in-frame only. Among a few hundred thousand clones listed, over 75% were seen once. The sample consisted of PBMCs or T cells enriched from blood (not recorded which). These receptor sequences come from a woman between 45 and 65 years old who had recovered from COVID-19.

The chain carries TRBV6-1 and TRBJ2-2, with D possibly being TRBD1 (5 bases). The V end was cut by 3 bases, the J end by 1 base, with 6 bases between. CDR1 and CDR2 (germline): MNHNS, SASEGT. The CDR3 loop spans 14 amino acids. CDR3 residues: CASSEGQNTGELFF. Written as DNA, the CDR3 is TGTGCCAGCAGTGAGGGGCAGAACACCGGGGAGCTGTTTTTT.

The V call is TRBV27, the J call TRBJ1-2; TRBD1 aligns across 11 bases. The germline V gene encodes CDR1 MNHEY and CDR2 SMNVEV (reference sequence). This CDR3 contains 15 residues. J gave up 8 bases and V 3 bases, and 8 bases lay outside the gene matches. The CDR3 nucleotides are TGTGCCAGCAGTTTGGACAGGGGGCTGGCGGGGGGCTACACCTTC. Translation gives CASSLDRGLAGGYTF.

This chain uses TRBV21-1 with TRBJ2-7; the DNA was not compared with TRBD2, the D call given in the table. TRBV21-1 is a pseudogene. This CDR3 region has 11 residues. CDR3 sequence: CASLPAYEQYF. In DNA form, the CDR3 reads TGTGCCAGCCTACCCGCCTACGAGCAGTACTTC.

The chain recombines TRBV5-5 with TRBJ1-5; D gene ambiguous. Germline V gene data show CDR1 as SGHKS and CDR2 as YYEKEE (reference sequence). V lost 3 bases to trimming and J lost 6 bases, with 13 bases between them. This CDR3 comprises 14 residues. The CDR3 reads CASSSGVPGQPQHF. The CDR3 DNA reads as TGTGCCAGCAGCTCCGGGGTTCCAGGTCAGCCCCAGCATTTT. Variable domain in full (rest from reference TRBV5-5 and TRBJ1-5): DAGVTQSPTHLIKTRGQQVTLRCSPISGHKSVSWYQQVLGQGPQFIFQYYEKEERGRGNFPDRFSARQFPNYSSELNVNALLLGDSALYLCASSSGVPGQPQHFGDGTRLSIL.

The V call is TRBV19, the J call TRBJ2-7; 9 positions match TRBD2. Per the germline V gene, CDR1 is LNHDA and CDR2 is SQIVND (reference sequence). With V trimmed by 3 bases and J by 6 bases, 6 bases remained unmatched. This CDR3 is 14 amino acids long. The CDR3 sequence: CASSIGLAGFEQYF. CDR3 DNA: TGTGCCAGTAGTATTGGGCTAGCGGGATTCGAGCAGTACTTC.

This chain connects TRBV18 to TRBJ2-4; D perhaps matches TRBD1 (7 bases). Germline CDR1 is KGHSH and CDR2 is LQKENI. CDR3 size: 17 residues. Trimming cost V 2 bases and J 8 bases, with 22 bases left between them. CDR3 DNA sequence: TGTGCCAGCTCACCATGGGGGCCAGGAGGGGGCAGGGACATTCAGTACTTC. Protein sequence: CASSPWGPGGGRDIQYF.

The gene calls are TRBV12-3 or TRBV12-4 and TRBJ1-5; tentative D call: TRBD1 (5 bases). This CDR3 is 13 amino acids long. V lost 6 bases and J 7 bases, leaving 13 bases between the germline ends. In DNA form, the CDR3 reads TGTGCCAGCAGCCTCGACAGCATCCAGCCCCAGCATTTT. It specifies CASSLDSIQPQHF.

This chain connects TRBV27 to TRBJ1-4; D is possibly TRBD1 (6 bases). Germline lookup yields CDR1 MNHEY and CDR2 SMNVEV (reference sequence). V shed 7 bases and J shed 5 bases, with 20 bases lying between them. The CDR3 extends over 16 amino acids. CDR3: CASIFRPGTPNEKLFF. The CDR3 nucleotides are TGTGCCAGCATCTTTCGCCCCGGGACACCAAATGAAAAACTGTTTTTT.

The rearrangement uses TRBV5-1 and TRBJ1-4; D is uncertain. The V and J ends lost 0 bases and 8 bases respectively, with 11 bases between them. Germline lookup yields CDR1 SGHRS and CDR2 YFSETQ. The CDR3 sequence is 14 residues long. CDR3 in amino acids: CASSLADSVEKLFF. In nucleotides, the CDR3 is TGCGCCAGCAGCTTGGCGGACTCGGTGGAAAAACTGTTTTTT.

The chain carries TRBV27 and TRBJ2-7; tentatively, D is TRBD1 (5 bases). This CDR3 has 13 amino acids. Trimming left V 2 bases short and J 3 bases short, with 8 bases between. The germline V gene encodes CDR1 MNHEY and CDR2 SMNVEV (reference sequence). The CDR3 sequence: CASSLGHLYEQYF. The CDR3 DNA sequence: TGTGCCAGCAGTTTAGGACATCTCTACGAGCAGTACTTC.

V usage is TRBV2 and J usage is TRBJ2-3, with TRBD2 matching 13 bases. This CDR3 spans 24 amino acids. From germline, CDR1 is SNHLY and CDR2 FYNNEI. Trimming at V came to 11 bases and at J to 4 bases, leaving 36 bases not matched to a gene. The CDR3 bases are TGTGCCCGTCGGGGCGACAGACTAGCGGGGGGCAGTTCCGGGGCCTCTTTAGTAGCAGATACGCAGTATTTT. This encodes CARRGDRLAGGSSGASLVADTQYF.

The gene calls are TRBV25-1 and TRBJ2-2, with D perhaps TRBD2 (7 bases). V was trimmed by 3 bases and J by 1 base, leaving 15 bases between them. CDR1 MGHDK and CDR2 SYGVNS come from the germline V gene. The CDR3 totals 17 residues. CDR3 sequence reads: CASSDSIGGLNTGELFF. In DNA, the CDR3 is TGTGCCAGCAGTGACTCCATCGGGGGGCTGAACACCGGGGAGCTGTTTTTT.

The rearrangement uses TRBV28 and TRBJ1-4, with 8 nucleotides matching TRBD1. Germline values: CDR1 MDHEN, CDR2 SYDVKM. The CDR3 runs to 15 residues. With V trimmed by 5 bases and J by 4 bases, 6 bases remained unmatched. The CDR3 is CASSAGGLGNEKLFF. In nucleotides, the CDR3 is TGTGCCAGCAGTGCAGGGGGCCTGGGTAATGAAAAACTGTTTTTT.

The chain links TRBV28 to TRBJ2-7; TRBD1 matches at 8 bases. The CDR3 spans 14 residues. Germline CDR1 MDHEN, CDR2 SYDVKM. V trimming: 9 bases; J trimming: 1 base; junction bases outside the gene matches: 8. The DNA of the CDR3 is TGTGCCAGTCTAGAGGGACAGGCGTCCTACGAGCAGTACTTC. It encodes CASLEGQASYEQYF.

This clone is a singleton in its sample. V gene TRBV7-8 combines with J gene TRBJ1-1, with D unclear. The V gene lost 1 base and the J gene lost 0 bases, with 18 bases spanning the gap. Germline V gene data show CDR1 as SGHVS and CDR2 as FQNEAQ. This CDR3 has 18 amino acids. The CDR3 DNA is TGTGCCAGCAGCTTAGGACCACAGAGAACCCCCATGAACACTGAAGCTTTCTTT. Amino acids: CASSLGPQRTPMNTEAFF.

The chain combines TRBV5-1 with TRBJ1-2; 7 bases map to TRBD1. The CDR3 loop spans 14 amino acids. V was pared by 0 bases and J by 4 bases, with 3 bases of the junction left unmatched. The V gene's germline CDR1 is SGHRS and CDR2 YFSETQ. The CDR3 region is CASSLADRAYGYTF. CDR3 bases: TGCGCCAGCAGCTTGGCTGACAGGGCCTATGGCTACACCTTC.

The chain uses TRBV29-1 and TRBJ2-7, with TRBD1 matching 10 bases. V shed 6 bases, J shed 0 bases, and the junction held 2 bases outside the gene matches. The CDR3 has 13 amino acids. Germline CDR1 SQVTM, CDR2 ANQGSEA. CDR3 in amino acids: CSVRDRGSYEQYF. DNA of the CDR3: TGCAGCGTACGGGACAGGGGCTCCTACGAGCAGTACTTC.

V and J are TRBV5-1 and TRBJ1-2, with 7 bases lining up with TRBD1. CDR3 length equals 14 residues. Per germline, CDR1 SGHRS and CDR2 YFSETQ. V was clipped by 0 bases and J by 5 bases; unmatched bases: 4. In DNA, the CDR3 is TGCGCCAGCAGCTTGGAGGAGGGGGCGTATGGCTACACCTTC. It encodes CASSLEEGAYGYTF.

The chain recombines TRBV27 with TRBJ2-7; the match to TRBD1 covers 9 bases. Germline CDR1 MNHEY, CDR2 SMNVEV (reference sequence). J lost 2 bases, V lost 2 bases, and 7 bases had no gene match. The CDR3 covers 16 residues. The DNA for the CDR3 is TGTGCCAGCAGTTTACTCCCGGGACAGGGAGCCTACGAGCAGTACTTC. Translating it yields CASSLLPGQGAYEQYF.